One and the same sample provided the 5 T cell receptor beta chains below, sequenced in a study of neoadjuvant anti-PD-1 for oral cavity cancer. The protocol was immunoSEQ multiplex PCR, while the TCRdb copy is restricted to in-frame clones and leaves out a portion. The sample records some 7,600 clones, around 53% being singletons. The sample consisted of tumor tissue, taken before nivolumab (anti-PD-1) treatment. The receptor set was obtained from a person aged 35 to 85 with oral cavity squamous cell carcinoma.

V is TRBV7-9 and J is TRBJ2-3; tentative D call: TRBD2 (5 bases). The CDR3 covers 17 residues. The ends were cut back, 5 bases at V and 7 bases at J, with 25 bases in the middle. The germline CDR1 and CDR2 sequences are SEHNR and FQNEAQ (reference sequence). Here the CDR3 reads CASSVETLDRSTNTQYF. The CDR3 nucleotides read TGTGCCAGCAGCGTCGAAACACTAGATCGGTCCACGAATACGCAGTATTTT.

The chain joins TRBV28 to TRBJ2-7, with 11 bases identical to TRBD1. Germline trimming cut 4 bases from V and 6 bases from J; bases unmatched to any gene: 11. The germline V gene encodes CDR1 MDHEN and CDR2 SYDVKM. This CDR3 is 16 amino acids long. CDR3 residues: CASSWDLGQGAGEQYF. The DNA of the CDR3 is TGTGCCAGCAGTTGGGACCTAGGACAGGGGGCTGGCGAGCAGTACTTC.

The gene calls are TRBV30 and TRBJ1-4, with 12 bases that match TRBD1. Germline V lookup: CDR1 GTSNPN, CDR2 SVGIG (reference sequence). The ends lost 3 bases at V and 0 bases at J; junction bases unmatched: 8. The CDR3 spans 18 residues. The CDR3 DNA sequence: TGTGCCTGGAGCCTTACAGGGACAGGGGGCTCAACTAATGAAAAACTGTTTTTT. As protein: CAWSLTGTGGSTNEKLFF.

The chain links TRBV6-4 to TRBJ2-1, with D unresolved. This CDR3 region has 15 residues. V gave up 2 bases and J gave up 1 base, with 9 bases separating them. Looked up from germline, CDR1 is MRHNA and CDR2 is SNTAGT. The CDR3, as DNA: TGTGCCAGCAGTGACGACGTAGGATCCTACAATGAGCAGTTCTTC. It translates to CASSDDVGSYNEQFF.

This clone was recorded once. The rearrangement joins TRBV19 to TRBJ2-1; D may be TRBD2 (5 bases). The CDR3 runs to 13 residues. The germline gives CDR1 LNHDA, CDR2 SQIVND (reference sequence). V lost 5 bases, J lost 9 bases, and 14 bases lay in between. The CDR3 DNA reads TGTGCCAGTAGTCCCGACTATATAGCTGAGCAGTTCTTC. Encoded protein: CASSPDYIAEQFF.